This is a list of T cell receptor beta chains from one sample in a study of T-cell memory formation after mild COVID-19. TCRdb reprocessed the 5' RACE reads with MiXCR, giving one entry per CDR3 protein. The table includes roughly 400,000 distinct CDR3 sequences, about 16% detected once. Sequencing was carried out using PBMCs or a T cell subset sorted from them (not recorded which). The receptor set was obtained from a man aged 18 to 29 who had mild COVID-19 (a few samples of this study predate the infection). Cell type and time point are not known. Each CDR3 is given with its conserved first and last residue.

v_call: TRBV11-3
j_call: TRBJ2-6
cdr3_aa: CASSLPGALVSGANVLTF

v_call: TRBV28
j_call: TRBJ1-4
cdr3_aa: CASTSAATNEKLFF

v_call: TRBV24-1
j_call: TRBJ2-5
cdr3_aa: CATSDSLRQETQYF

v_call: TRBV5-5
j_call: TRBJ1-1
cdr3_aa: CASSRTGVSNTEAFF

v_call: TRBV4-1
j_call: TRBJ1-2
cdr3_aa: CASSQVPLLRGHAGGYTF

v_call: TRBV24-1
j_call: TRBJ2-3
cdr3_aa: CATGQRGSSTDTQYF

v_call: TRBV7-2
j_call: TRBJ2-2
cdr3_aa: CASSTRQGYTGELFF

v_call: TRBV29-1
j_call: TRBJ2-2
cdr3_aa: CSVFGITGELFF

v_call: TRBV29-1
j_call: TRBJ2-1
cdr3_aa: CSAVRSYNEQFF

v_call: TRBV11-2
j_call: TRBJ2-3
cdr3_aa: CASSSPSSTDTQYF

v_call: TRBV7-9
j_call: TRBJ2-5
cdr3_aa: CASSWTSLETQYF

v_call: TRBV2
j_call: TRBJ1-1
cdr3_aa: CASAGLAEAFF

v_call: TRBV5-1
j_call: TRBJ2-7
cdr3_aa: CASSLGAGGYEQYF

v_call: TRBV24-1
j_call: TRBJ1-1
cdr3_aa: CATSDSVGNTEAFF

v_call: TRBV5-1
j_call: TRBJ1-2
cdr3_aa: CASSPVGDGYTF

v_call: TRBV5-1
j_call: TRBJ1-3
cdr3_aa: CASSFTSSSGNTIYF

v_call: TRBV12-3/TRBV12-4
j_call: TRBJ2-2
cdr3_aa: CASSLAQWTGELFF

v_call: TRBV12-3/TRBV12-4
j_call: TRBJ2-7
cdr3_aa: CASSQGNSYEQYF

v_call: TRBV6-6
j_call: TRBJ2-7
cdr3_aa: CASSLGTPISYEQYF

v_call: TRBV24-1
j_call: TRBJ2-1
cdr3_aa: CATSDSYRGQFF

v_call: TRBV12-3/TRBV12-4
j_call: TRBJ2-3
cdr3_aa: CASNPGLATDTQYF

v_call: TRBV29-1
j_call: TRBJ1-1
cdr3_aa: CSVRDGTNTEAFF

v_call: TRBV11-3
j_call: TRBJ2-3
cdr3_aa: CASSPSQADTQYF

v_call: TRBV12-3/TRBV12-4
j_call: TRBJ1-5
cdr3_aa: CASSFFEGSNQPQHF

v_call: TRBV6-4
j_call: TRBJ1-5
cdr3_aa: CASSDRPNQPQHF

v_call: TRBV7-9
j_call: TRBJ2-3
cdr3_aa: CASIGTGSTDTQYF

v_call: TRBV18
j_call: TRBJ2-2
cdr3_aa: CASSPPSGSAGELFF

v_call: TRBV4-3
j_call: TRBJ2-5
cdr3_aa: CASSQEGWDRSETQYF

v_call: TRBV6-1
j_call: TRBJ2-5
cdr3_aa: CASSDGRGIQETQYF

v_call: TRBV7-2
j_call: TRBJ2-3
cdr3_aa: CASTGHSSTDTQYF

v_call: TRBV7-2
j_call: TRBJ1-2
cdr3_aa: CASSLAGSLYGYTF

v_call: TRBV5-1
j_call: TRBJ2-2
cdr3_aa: CASSLGQINTGELFF

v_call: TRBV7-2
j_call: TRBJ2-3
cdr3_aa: CASSSPTWPTDTQYF

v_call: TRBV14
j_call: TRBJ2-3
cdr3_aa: CASSQGYRAEEWDTQYF

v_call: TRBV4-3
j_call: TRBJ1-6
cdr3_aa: CASSLQGSYSPLHF

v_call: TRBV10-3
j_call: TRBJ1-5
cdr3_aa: CSISRQEDQPQHF

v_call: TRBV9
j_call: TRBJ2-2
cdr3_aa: CASSVQALAGGELFF

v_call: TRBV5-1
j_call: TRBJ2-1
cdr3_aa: CASSSGTGSYNEQFF

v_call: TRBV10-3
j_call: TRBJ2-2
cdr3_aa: CAISVLNTGELFF

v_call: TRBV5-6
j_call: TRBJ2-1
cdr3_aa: CASSLGFGVANEQFF

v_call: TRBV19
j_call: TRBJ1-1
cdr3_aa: CASSIVGEAVLNTEAFF

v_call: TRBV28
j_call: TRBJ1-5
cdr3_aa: CASSDYGQGATYSNQPQHF

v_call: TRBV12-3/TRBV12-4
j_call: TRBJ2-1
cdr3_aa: CASSSHNEQFF

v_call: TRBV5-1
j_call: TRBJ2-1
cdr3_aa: CASSGDGGSSYNEQFF

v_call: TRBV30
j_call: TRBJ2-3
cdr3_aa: CAFGTTGTDTQYF

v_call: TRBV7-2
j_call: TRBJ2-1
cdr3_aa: CASSLRGTNEQFF

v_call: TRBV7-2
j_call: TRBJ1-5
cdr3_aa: CASSSGGRDNQPQHF

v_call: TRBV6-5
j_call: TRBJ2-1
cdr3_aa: CASSRPFYNEQFF

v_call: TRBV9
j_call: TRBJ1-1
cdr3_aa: CASSPTGGGQMNTEAFF

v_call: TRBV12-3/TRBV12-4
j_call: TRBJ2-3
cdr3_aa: CASRSLGGTDTQYF

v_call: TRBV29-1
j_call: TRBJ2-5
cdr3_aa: CSTQRGAEETQYF

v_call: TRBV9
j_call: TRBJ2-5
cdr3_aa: CASSVAHGGTQYF

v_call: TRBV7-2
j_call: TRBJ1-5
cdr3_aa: CASCLSGSGNQPQHF

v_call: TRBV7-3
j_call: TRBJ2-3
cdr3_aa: CASSPSGRSTDTQYF

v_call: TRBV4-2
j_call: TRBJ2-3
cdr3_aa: CASSQRDRGTDTQYF

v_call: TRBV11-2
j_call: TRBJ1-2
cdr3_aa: CASSFGWGEPSYGYTF

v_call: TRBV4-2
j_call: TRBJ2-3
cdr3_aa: CASSQLPGQGTDTQYF